This TCR beta chain was found in a study of T cell repertoires in cytomegalovirus infection. The ends were cut back, 1 base at V and 5 bases at J, with 4 bases in the middle. The CDR3 has 12 residues. Germline V gives CDR1 SGHRS, CDR2 YFSETQ. TCRdb redid the calling of the reads with MiXCR, one entry per CDR3 protein. This table holds fewer than 850,000 distinct CDR3 sequences, about 29% found once. Details on this clonotype: The antigen is not known.

The TCR originated in a human donor in good health (CMV status not recorded). Some clones in this sample may be carry-over from other donors' samples. The rearrangement joins TRBV5-1 to TRBJ2-1; no clear D gene. Sequenced material: cultured CD8+ T cells from PBMCs, taken from culture after CMV antigen stimulation. The DNA for the CDR3 is TGCGCCAGCAGCTTGATCGACAATGAGCAGTTCTTC. Translation: CASSLIDNEQFF. The full variable domain, rest sourced from reference TRBV5-1 and TRBJ2-1, is KAGVTQTPRYLIKTRGQQVTLSCSPISGHRSVSWYQQTPGQGLQFLFEYFSETQRNKGNFPGRFSGRQFSNSRSEMNVSTLELGDSALYLCASSLIDNEQFFGPGTRLTVL.